The 20 T cell receptor beta chains below all came from one sample that was sequenced in a study of vaccination and CD4 T cells after COVID-19. Antigens of these TCRs are unknown. Sequencing of the DNA from cultured CD4+ T cells was carried out with the Oncomine TCR Beta short-read assay. TCRdb recomputed calls from the PCR reads with MiXCR, one row per CDR3 protein. The table records about 22,000 distinct CDR3 sequences, about 33% of them present only once. Time point given: late sampling 161 to 241 days after vaccination in three convalescent patients. Treatment meaning: roughly 11-day PBMC culture with coronavirus spike peptide pools or control peptides (ViraFEST assay). Here the sequenced sample was CD4+ T cells from blood, cultured in vitro, taken about 7 months after SARS-CoV-2 vaccination. The source is a human donor who had recovered from COVID-19.

The rearrangement joins TRBV4-2 to TRBJ2-3, with D unclear. Trimming removed 2 bases from V and 4 bases from J, with 16 bases in between. CDR3 length: 16 residues. Germline V gives CDR1 LGHNA, CDR2 YNFKEQ. The DNA for the CDR3 is TGTGCCAGCAGCCAAAGGCCAGGCCCCGGCTCAGATACGCAGTATTTT. Residues: CASSQRPGPGSDTQYF.

V and J are TRBV18 and TRBJ2-7, with a weak D call TRBD1 (6 bases). Deletions cut 1 base from V and 0 bases from J, with 10 bases between. The CDR3 has 15 residues. Germline-derived CDR1 and CDR2 are KGHSH and LQKENI. The CDR3 spells CASSPRQGTSYEQYF. Written as DNA, the CDR3 is TGTGCCAGCTCACCACGGCAGGGGACCTCCTACGAGCAGTACTTC.

The V and J genes are TRBV6-1 and TRBJ2-7; D is ambiguous. The CDR3 sequence is 11 residues long. From germline, CDR1 is MNHNS and CDR2 SASEGT. The V end was cut by 5 bases, the J end by 4 bases, with 6 bases between. CDR3 region: CASSPQYEQYF. For the CDR3, the DNA is TGTGCCAGCAGTCCGCAGTACGAGCAGTACTTC.

The chain joins TRBV2 to TRBJ2-7; 7 bases match TRBD1. The length of the CDR3 is 12 residues. With 7 bases clipped from V and 2 bases from J, the junction kept 2 bases outside the gene matches. From germline, CDR1 is SNHLY and CDR2 FYNNEI. CDR3 sequence (DNA): TGTGCCAGCACCGGGACAGCCTACGAGCAGTACTTC. Translated: CASTGTAYEQYF.

This chain uses TRBV27 with TRBJ1-2; 10 bases agree with TRBD1. The CDR3 runs to 13 residues. J lost 8 bases, V lost 6 bases, and 6 bases had no gene match. The germline CDR1 and CDR2 sequences are MNHEY and SMNVEV (reference sequence). The CDR3 here is CASSSDRGGGYTF. DNA of the CDR3: TGTGCCAGCAGCTCGGACAGGGGGGGGGGCTACACCTTC.

The chain is built from TRBV6-1 and TRBJ2-3; TRBD2 might be the D (6 bases). The V and J ends lost 3 bases and 0 bases respectively, with 16 bases between them. The CDR3 loop spans 17 amino acids. CDR1 is MNHNS and CDR2 is SASEGT in the germline V gene. This CDR3 reads CASSDPGKTSSTDTQYF. The DNA of the CDR3 is TGTGCCAGCAGTGACCCAGGCAAGACTAGTAGCACAGATACGCAGTATTTT.

The genes are TRBV19 and TRBJ2-5, with a tentative D call TRBD2 (6 bases). The germline V and J ends were trimmed by 4 bases and 3 bases, with 21 bases remaining between them. Per the germline V gene, CDR1 is LNHDA and CDR2 is SQIVND (reference sequence). The CDR3 is 17 amino acids. In DNA, the CDR3 is TGTGCCAGTAGTAGAGGTCTAGCGAGTACCATCGAAGAGACCCAGTACTTC. This codes for CASSRGLASTIEETQYF.

The gene calls are TRBV10-3 and TRBJ1-1; D unclear. The germline CDR1 and CDR2 sequences are ENHRY and SYGVKD. The length of the CDR3 is 14 residues. V lost 2 bases and J 2 bases, leaving 9 bases between the germline ends. This CDR3 is CAISENGFNTEAFF. Written as DNA, the CDR3 is TGTGCCATCAGTGAGAATGGTTTTAACACTGAAGCTTTCTTT.

This clonotype was recorded a few times. V gene TRBV11-3 combines with J gene TRBJ2-5, with 9 bases aligning to TRBD1. This CDR3 is built from 13 residues. Germline loops: CDR1 SGHNT, CDR2 YENEEA. The junction had 2 bases not matched to a gene; V was cut back by 4 bases and J by 5 bases. The CDR3 region has the DNA TGTGCCAGCAGCTACAGGGGGCCTGAGACCCAGTACTTC. Protein sequence: CASSYRGPETQYF.

This clonotype has only a few counts. The rearrangement links TRBV20-1 to TRBJ2-3, with D perhaps matching TRBD2 (5 bases). Trimming removed 1 base at V and 1 base at J, with 6 bases between. Germline V lookup: CDR1 DFQATT, CDR2 SNEGSKA (reference sequence). The CDR3 is 13 residues long. The CDR3 spells CSARAAGTDTQYF. CDR3 DNA sequence: TGCAGTGCTAGAGCAGCGGGCACAGATACGCAGTATTTT.

This sequence joins TRBV10-2 and TRBJ2-1, with TRBD2 matching 10 bases. The V and J ends lost 6 bases and 8 bases, in that order; junction bases with no gene match: 7. The CDR3 is 14 residues long. Germline CDR1 WSHSY, CDR2 SAAADI. CDR3 protein: CASRVAGGSDEQFF. For the CDR3, the DNA is TGCGCCAGCAGAGTAGCGGGAGGCTCCGATGAGCAGTTCTTC.

This clonotype was recorded a few times. The chain combines TRBV30 with TRBJ2-5, with D perhaps matching TRBD1 (7 bases). The V end was cut by 0 bases, the J end by 9 bases, with 20 bases between. CDR3 length: 15 residues. Germline lookup yields CDR1 GTSNPN and CDR2 SVGIG (reference sequence). The CDR3 region is CAWSVTWGAQGAQYF. DNA of the CDR3: TGTGCCTGGAGTGTCACTTGGGGGGCCCAGGGGGCCCAGTACTTC.

This clonotype was seen more than once but under ten times. The chain employs TRBV6-2 or TRBV6-3 and TRBJ1-5, with a weak D call TRBD1 (5 bases). Trimming pared 3 bases from V and 0 bases from J, leaving 15 bases between. The CDR3 loop spans 17 amino acids. The V gene's germline CDR1 is MNHEY and CDR2 SVGEGT. CDR3 bases: TGTGCCAGCAGTTATGTCCGGGGCAGGGATAGCAATCAGCCCCAGCATTTT. Protein sequence: CASSYVRGRDSNQPQHF.

J is TRBJ1-2 and V is TRBV5-8, with 8 bases matching TRBD1. Germline CDR1 and CDR2: SGHTS and YDEGEE. J lost 0 bases, V lost 4 bases, and 2 bases had no gene match. This CDR3 region has 14 residues. This chain's CDR3 is CASSRTGPNYGYTF. In nucleotides, the CDR3 is TGTGCCAGCAGCAGGACAGGGCCTAACTATGGCTACACCTTC.

The chain recombines TRBV7-3 with TRBJ1-1, with a weak D call TRBD1 (6 bases). V was clipped by 0 bases and J by 8 bases, with 13 bases between them. The CDR3 totals 14 residues. Germline V lookup: CDR1 SGHTA, CDR2 FQGTGA. The CDR3 sequence is CASSLTPGHSEAFF. The CDR3 DNA reads as TGTGCCAGCAGCTTAACGCCGGGACACTCCGAAGCTTTCTTT.

The chain couples TRBV20-1 to TRBJ2-3; 8 positions match TRBD1. The junction had 5 bases not matched to a gene; V was cut back by 3 bases and J by 3 bases. Germline CDR1 DFQATT, CDR2 SNEGSKA (reference sequence). This CDR3 has 14 amino acids. In DNA form, the CDR3 reads TGCAGTGCTAGGGACAGGGTGGGGACAGATACGCAGTATTTT. Protein product: CSARDRVGTDTQYF.

Sample share makes this clonotype large. The V and J genes are TRBV27 and TRBJ1-1; D possibly corresponds to TRBD1 (6 bases). Germline CDR1 and CDR2: MNHEY and SMNVEV (reference sequence). The CDR3 runs to 14 residues. V lost 7 bases and J lost 0, with 12 bases in between. CDR3 protein: CASIGQTMNTEAFF. CDR3 bases: TGTGCCAGCATTGGACAGACTATGAACACTGAAGCTTTCTTT.

The CDR3 region is CASSSNSGNTIYF. CDR3 sequence (DNA): TGTGCCAGCAGTTCTAACTCTGGAAACACCATATATTTT. V is TRBV7-9 and J is TRBJ1-3; D is ambiguous. Germline values: CDR1 SEHNR, CDR2 FQNEAQ (reference sequence). Trimming left V 6 bases short and J 0 bases short, with 6 bases between. The CDR3 covers 13 residues.

The chain employs TRBV10-3 and TRBJ1-5; 7 bases map to TRBD1. This CDR3 has 13 residues. Germline V CDR1 and CDR2: ENHRY, SYGVKD. V shed 6 bases and J 7 bases; nucleotides not matched to a gene: 6. The CDR3 region has the DNA TGTGCCATCAGCGGACAGGCCCACCAGCCCCAGCATTTT. Translation gives CAISGQAHQPQHF.

The CDR3 reads CASSSRTDPSYEQYF. The DNA for the CDR3 is TGTGCCAGCAGCTCACGGACAGATCCCTCCTACGAGCAGTACTTC. V usage is TRBV7-9 and J usage is TRBJ2-7; perhaps TRBD1 as D (6 bases). CDR1 and CDR2 (germline): SEHNR, FQNEAQ (reference sequence). The CDR3 loop spans 15 amino acids. The germline V and J ends were trimmed by 4 bases and 0 bases, with 13 bases remaining between them.